This T cell receptor (beta chain) was profiled in a study of shared clonotypes between healthy human individuals. There are 13 residues in the CDR3. The V gene's germline CDR1 is SGHAT and CDR2 FQNNGV. The germline V and J ends were trimmed by 3 bases and 9 bases, with 15 bases remaining between them. Measured with immunoSEQ multiplex PCR; TCRdb has only the in-frame clones, and not every one. The sample lists about 600,000 clones, around 76% occurring once. The TCR was taken from a woman aged 40-49 years in good health. Some clones in this sample may be carry-over from other donors' samples. The chain employs TRBV11-2 and TRBJ2-7; D uncertain. The sequencing sample was made of PBMCs. CDR3 bases: TGTGCCAGCAGCTTCGAACCTGACCGGGCGCAGTACTTC. Protein product: CASSFEPDRAQYF.